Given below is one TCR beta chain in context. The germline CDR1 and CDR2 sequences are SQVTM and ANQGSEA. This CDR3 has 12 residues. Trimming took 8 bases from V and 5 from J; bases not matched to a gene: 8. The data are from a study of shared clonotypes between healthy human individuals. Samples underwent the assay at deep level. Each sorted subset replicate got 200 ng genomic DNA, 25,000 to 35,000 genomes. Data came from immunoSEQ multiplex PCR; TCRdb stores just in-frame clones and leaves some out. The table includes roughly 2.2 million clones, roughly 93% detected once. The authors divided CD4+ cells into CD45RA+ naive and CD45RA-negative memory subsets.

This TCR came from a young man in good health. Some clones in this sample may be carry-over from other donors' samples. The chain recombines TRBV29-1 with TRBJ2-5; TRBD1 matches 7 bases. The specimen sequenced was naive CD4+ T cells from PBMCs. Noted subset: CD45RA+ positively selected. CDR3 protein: CSTRQGGETQYF. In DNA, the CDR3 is TGCAGCACGAGACAGGGCGGGGAGACCCAGTACTTC.